A selection of T cell receptor beta chains follows, all from one sample in a study of blood T cells in healthy people across ages. TCRdb processed the 5' RACE reads anew with MiXCR; each CDR3 protein has one entry. The sample consists of roughly 800,000 distinct CDR3 sequences, roughly 64% of them appearing once. The sequenced sample consisted of blood. The receptor source for this set is a man aged 30 to 45 in good health. Both conserved end residues are part of each CDR3. Fields, in order: V gene, D gene, J gene, clone size, CDR3 protein, CDR3 DNA. A D gene is named only where the DNA matches it firmly. Clone size, where shown, is once, few, many, or a class for clones that have expanded.

TRBV25-1	-	TRBJ1-4	-	CASSFWSLVLGDEKLFF	TGTGCCAGCAGTTTTTGGAGTTTGGTACTCGGGGATGAAAAACTGTTTTTT
TRBV7-2	TRBD1	TRBJ2-3	few	CASSKNGQGSTDTQYF	TGTGCCAGCAGCAAAAACGGACAGGGGAGCACAGATACGCAGTATTTT
TRBV5-1	TRBD1	TRBJ1-6	-	CASTLHTPGQPDSPLHF	TGCGCCAGCACCCTTCATACTCCGGGACAGCCTGATTCACCCCTCCACTTT
TRBV6-1	-	TRBJ2-3	-	CASRDTQYF	TGTGCCAGCAGGGATACGCAGTATTTT
TRBV29-1	-	TRBJ1-2	few	CSVRNPRASIGYTF	TGCAGCGTGCGAAACCCCAGGGCGAGCATAGGCTACACCTTC
TRBV12-3/TRBV12-4	-	TRBJ2-3	many	CASSLGTLTDTQYF	TGTGCCAGCAGTCTAGGGACTCTCACAGATACGCAGTATTTT
TRBV7-2	-	TRBJ2-5	few	CASSLVGWGETQYF	TGTGCCAGCAGCTTAGTTGGGTGGGGGGAGACCCAGTACTTC
TRBV7-9	-	TRBJ1-6	-	CASSLGLGSPPHF	TGTGCCAGCAGCTTAGGGCTAGGCTCACCCCCCCACTTT
TRBV6-1	-	TRBJ2-3	many	CASSEGALVSTDTQYF	TGTGCCAGCAGTGAAGGGGCCCTCGTGAGCACAGATACGCAGTATTTT
TRBV12-3/TRBV12-4	-	TRBJ1-2	few	CASAPTADGGYTF	TGTGCCAGCGCACCAACGGCGGATGGAGGCTACACCTTC
TRBV21-1	-	TRBJ2-7	-	CASIGTGGSSYEQYF	TGTGCCAGCATCGGCACGGGGGGTAGCTCCTACGAGCAGTACTTC
TRBV20-1	TRBD1	TRBJ1-4	few	CSARDLRGQGNSATNEKLFF	TGCAGTGCTAGAGATCTTCGCGGACAGGGGAACAGCGCAACTAATGAAAAACTGTTTTTT
TRBV2	TRBD1	TRBJ2-5	-	CASRGNRGEQETQYF	TGTGCCAGCAGGGGGAACAGGGGGGAGCAAGAGACCCAGTACTTC
TRBV20-1	-	TRBJ1-4	-	CSARGGPAHNEKLFF	TGCAGTGCTAGGGGGGGGCCAGCTCATAATGAAAAACTGTTTTTT
TRBV4-2	TRBD2	TRBJ2-7	few	CASSQELGLADYEQYF	TGTGCCAGCAGCCAAGAATTAGGACTAGCGGACTACGAGCAGTACTTC
TRBV7-2	-	TRBJ1-2	-	CASSLDGLLRHYGYTF	TGTGCCAGCAGCTTAGATGGCTTACTCCGGCACTATGGCTACACCTTC
TRBV11-1	-	TRBJ2-1	-	CASSPDGDRGSFF	TGTGCCAGCAGCCCCGACGGGGACCGTGGGTCGTTCTTC
TRBV7-2	-	TRBJ2-7	few	CASSRREIVSEQYF	TGTGCCAGCAGCCGCAGGGAAATCGTAAGCGAGCAGTACTTC
TRBV4-2	-	TRBJ2-7	-	CASSQARTRSYEQYF	TGTGCCAGCAGCCAAGCCCGGACCAGATCCTACGAGCAGTACTTC
TRBV12-3/TRBV12-4	-	TRBJ1-2	-	CASSFASTTASYGYTF	TGTGCCAGCAGTTTTGCCTCCACGACGGCATCATATGGCTACACCTTC
TRBV15	-	TRBJ2-5	once	CATSRERMETQYF	TGTGCCACCAGCAGAGAACGCATGGAGACCCAGTACTTC
TRBV3-1	-	TRBJ2-3	few	CASSQDSRADTQYF	TGTGCCAGCAGCCAAGATAGCCGGGCAGATACGCAGTATTTT
TRBV20-1	-	TRBJ2-3	-	CSLLRRGTDTQYF	TGCAGTCTCTTAAGAAGGGGCACAGATACGCAGTATTTT
TRBV11-3	TRBD1	TRBJ2-5	-	CASSLGLGQAGETQYF	TGTGCCAGCAGCTTAGGCCTTGGACAGGCCGGAGAGACCCAGTACTTC
TRBV3-1	TRBD1	TRBJ1-1	-	CASSQDVTGEAFF	TGTGCCAGCAGCCAAGATGTGACAGGGGAAGCTTTCTTT
TRBV29-1	-	TRBJ2-1	-	CSVRPSRSGAEQFF	TGCAGCGTTAGGCCTAGTCGAAGTGGGGCTGAGCAGTTCTTC
TRBV7-2	-	TRBJ2-7	-	CASSLGPSELGEQYF	TGTGCCAGCAGCTTAGGGCCAAGCGAGCTGGGCGAGCAGTACTTC
TRBV10-3	-	TRBJ1-2	-	CAISGTALYGYTF	TGTGCCATCAGCGGGACGGCCCTATATGGCTACACCTTC
TRBV7-9	TRBD2	TRBJ2-1	-	CASSSLLSGSSYNEQFF	TGTGCCAGCAGCTCCCTTCTAAGCGGGAGCTCCTACAATGAGCAGTTCTTC
TRBV7-2	TRBD2	TRBJ2-1	-	CATTRSSSGFNNEQFF	TGTGCCACCACACGGTCCTCTAGCGGGTTTAACAATGAGCAGTTCTTC
TRBV10-3	-	TRBJ2-3	once	CATTGGETDTQYF	TGTGCCACCACAGGCGGCGAGACAGATACGCAGTATTTT
TRBV5-1	-	TRBJ2-5	-	CASSLEGYRAGEETQYF	TGCGCCAGCAGCTTGGAGGGGTATCGGGCCGGGGAAGAGACCCAGTACTTC